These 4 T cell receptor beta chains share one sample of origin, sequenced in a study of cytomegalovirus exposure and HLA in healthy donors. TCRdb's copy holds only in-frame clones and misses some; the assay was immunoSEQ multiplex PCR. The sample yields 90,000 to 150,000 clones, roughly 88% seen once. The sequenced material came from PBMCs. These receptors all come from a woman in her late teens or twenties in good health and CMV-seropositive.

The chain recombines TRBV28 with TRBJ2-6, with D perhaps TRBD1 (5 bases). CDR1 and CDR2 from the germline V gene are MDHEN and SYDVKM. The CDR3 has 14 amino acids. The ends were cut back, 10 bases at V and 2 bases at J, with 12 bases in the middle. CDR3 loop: CAIRGRAGANVLTF. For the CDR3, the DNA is TGTGCCATCCGTGGCAGGGCTGGGGCCAACGTCCTGACTTTC. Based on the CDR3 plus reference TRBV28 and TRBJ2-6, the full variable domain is DVKVTQSSRYLVKRTGEKVFLECVQDMDHENMFWYRQDPGLGLRLIYFSYDVKMKEKGDIPEGYSVSREKKERFSLILESASTNQTSMYLCAIRGRAGANVLTFGAGSRLTVL.

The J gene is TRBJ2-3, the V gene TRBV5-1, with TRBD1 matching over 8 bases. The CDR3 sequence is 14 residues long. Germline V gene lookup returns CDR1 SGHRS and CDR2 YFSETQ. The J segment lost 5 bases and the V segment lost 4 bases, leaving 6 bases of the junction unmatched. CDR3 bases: TGCGCCAGCAGCCCACAGGGGGTACAAGATACGCAGTATTTT. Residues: CASSPQGVQDTQYF. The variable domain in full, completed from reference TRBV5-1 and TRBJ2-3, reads KAGVTQTPRYLIKTRGQQVTLSCSPISGHRSVSWYQQTPGQGLQFLFEYFSETQRNKGNFPGRFSGRQFSNSRSEMNVSTLELGDSALYLCASSPQGVQDTQYFGPGTRLTVL.

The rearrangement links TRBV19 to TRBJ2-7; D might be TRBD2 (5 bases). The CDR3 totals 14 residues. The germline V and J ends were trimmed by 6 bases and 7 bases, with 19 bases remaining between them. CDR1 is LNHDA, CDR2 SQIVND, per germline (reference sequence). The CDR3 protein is CASSIGPGRREQYF. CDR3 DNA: TGTGCCAGTAGCATCGGCCCAGGTAGGAGGGAGCAGTACTTC.

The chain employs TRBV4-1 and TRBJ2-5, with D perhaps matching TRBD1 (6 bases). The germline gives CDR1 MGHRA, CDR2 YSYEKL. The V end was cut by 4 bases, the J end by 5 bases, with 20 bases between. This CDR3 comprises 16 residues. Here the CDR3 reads CASSRGRGEVRETQYF. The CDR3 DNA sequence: TGCGCCAGCAGCCGGGGGCGAGGGGAAGTTAGGGAGACCCAGTACTTC.